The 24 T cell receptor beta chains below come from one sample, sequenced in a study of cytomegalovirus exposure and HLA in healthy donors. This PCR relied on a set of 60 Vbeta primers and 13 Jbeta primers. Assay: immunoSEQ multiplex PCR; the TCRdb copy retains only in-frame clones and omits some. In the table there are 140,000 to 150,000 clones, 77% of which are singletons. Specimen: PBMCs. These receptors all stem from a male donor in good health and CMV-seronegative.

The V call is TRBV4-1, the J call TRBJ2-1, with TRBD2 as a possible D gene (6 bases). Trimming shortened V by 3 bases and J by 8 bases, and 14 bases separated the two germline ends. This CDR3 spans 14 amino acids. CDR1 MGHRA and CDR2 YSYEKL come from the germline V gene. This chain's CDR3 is CASSHPTRLDEQFF. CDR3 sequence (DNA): TGCGCCAGCAGCCATCCCACCCGACTAGATGAGCAGTTCTTC.

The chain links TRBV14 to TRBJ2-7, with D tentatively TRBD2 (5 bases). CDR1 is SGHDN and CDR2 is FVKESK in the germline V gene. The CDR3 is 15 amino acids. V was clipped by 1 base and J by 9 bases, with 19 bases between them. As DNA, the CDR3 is TGTGCCAGCAGCCAAGGCCGGGCCCCCCTACGGGGGCAGTACTTC. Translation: CASSQGRAPLRGQYF.

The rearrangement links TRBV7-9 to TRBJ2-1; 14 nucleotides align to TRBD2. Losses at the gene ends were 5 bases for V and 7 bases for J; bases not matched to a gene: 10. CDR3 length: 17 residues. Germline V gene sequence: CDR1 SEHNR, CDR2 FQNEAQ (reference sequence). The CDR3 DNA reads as TGTGCCAGCAGCACCCCCGGGACTAGCGGGGGACAGAATGAGCAGTTCTTC. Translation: CASSTPGTSGGQNEQFF.

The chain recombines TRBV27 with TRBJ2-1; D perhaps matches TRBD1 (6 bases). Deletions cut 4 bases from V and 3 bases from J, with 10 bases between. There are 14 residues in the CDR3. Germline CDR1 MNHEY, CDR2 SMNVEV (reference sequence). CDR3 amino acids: CASSSGQVYNEQFF. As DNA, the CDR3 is TGTGCCAGCAGTTCGGGACAAGTCTACAATGAGCAGTTCTTC.

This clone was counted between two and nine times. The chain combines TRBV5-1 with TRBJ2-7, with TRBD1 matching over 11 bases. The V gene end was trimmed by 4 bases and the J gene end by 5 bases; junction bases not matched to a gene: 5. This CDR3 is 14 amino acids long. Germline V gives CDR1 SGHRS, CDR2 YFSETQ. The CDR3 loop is CASSPRTGGHEQYF. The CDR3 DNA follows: TGCGCCAGCAGCCCCCGGACAGGGGGCCACGAGCAGTACTTC.

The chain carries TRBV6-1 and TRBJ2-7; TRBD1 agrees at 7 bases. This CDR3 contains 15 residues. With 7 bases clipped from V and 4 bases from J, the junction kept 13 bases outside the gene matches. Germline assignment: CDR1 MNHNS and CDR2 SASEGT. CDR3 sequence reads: CASTSRGQSPYEQYF. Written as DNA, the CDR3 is TGTGCCAGCACCTCCCGGGGACAGTCCCCATACGAGCAGTACTTC.

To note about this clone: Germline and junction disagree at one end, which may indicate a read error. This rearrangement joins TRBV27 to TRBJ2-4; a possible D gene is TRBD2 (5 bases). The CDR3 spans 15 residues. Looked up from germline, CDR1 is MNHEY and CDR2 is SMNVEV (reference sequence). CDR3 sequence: CASKPMGRAKNSQYF. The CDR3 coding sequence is TGTGCCAGTAAACCTATGGGGAGAGCCAAAAACAGTCAGTACTTC.

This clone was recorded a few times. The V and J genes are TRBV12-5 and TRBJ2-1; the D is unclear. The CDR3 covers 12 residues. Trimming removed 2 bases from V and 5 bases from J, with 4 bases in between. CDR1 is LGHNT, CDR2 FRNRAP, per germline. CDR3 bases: TGTGCTAGTGGTTTGCCCGACAATGAGCAGTTCTTC. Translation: CASGLPDNEQFF.

DNA for the CDR3: TGTGCCAGCAGCAGGGAGGGACTAGCGAGCTACGAGCAGTACTTC. As protein: CASSREGLASYEQYF. The chain couples TRBV5-4 to TRBJ2-7, with TRBD2 matching over 10 bases. Per germline, CDR1 SGHNT and CDR2 YYREEE (reference sequence). V was clipped by 4 bases and J by 3 bases; unmatched bases: 7. This CDR3 comprises 15 residues. The entire variable domain, with the rest obtained from reference TRBV5-4 and TRBJ2-7, is as follows: ETGVTQSPTHLIKTRGQQVTLRCSSQSGHNTVSWYQQALGQGPQFIFQYYREEENGRGNFPPRFSGLQFPNYSSELNVNALELDDSALYLCASSREGLASYEQYFGPGTRLTVT.

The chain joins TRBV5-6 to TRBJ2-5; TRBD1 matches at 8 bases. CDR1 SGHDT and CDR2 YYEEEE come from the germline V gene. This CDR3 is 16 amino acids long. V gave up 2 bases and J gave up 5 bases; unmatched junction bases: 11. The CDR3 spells CASSFRTGTGRETQYF. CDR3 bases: TGTGCCAGCAGCTTTCGGACAGGGACGGGACGGGAGACCCAGTACTTC. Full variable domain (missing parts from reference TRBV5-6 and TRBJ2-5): DAGVTQSPTHLIKTRGQQVTLRCSPKSGHDTVSWYQQALGQGPQFIFQYYEEEERQRGNFPDRFSGHQFPNYSSELNVNALLLGDSALYLCASSFRTGTGRETQYFGPGTRLLVL.

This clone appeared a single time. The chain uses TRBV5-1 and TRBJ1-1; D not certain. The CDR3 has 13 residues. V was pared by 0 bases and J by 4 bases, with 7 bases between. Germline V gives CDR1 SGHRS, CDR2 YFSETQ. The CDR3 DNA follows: TGCGCCAGCAGCTTGGGGGGAGGCACTGAAGCTTTCTTT. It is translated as CASSLGGGTEAFF.

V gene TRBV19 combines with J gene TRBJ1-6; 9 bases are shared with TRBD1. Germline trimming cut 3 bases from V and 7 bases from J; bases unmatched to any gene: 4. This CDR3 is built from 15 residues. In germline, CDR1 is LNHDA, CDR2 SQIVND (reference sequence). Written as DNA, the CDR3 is TGTGCCAGTAGTATGGTGGGACAGGGAAATTCACCCCTCCACTTT. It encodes CASSMVGQGNSPLHF. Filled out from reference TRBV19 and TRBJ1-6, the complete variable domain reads DGGITQSPKYLFRKEGQNVTLSCEQNLNHDAMYWYRQDPGQGLRLIYYSQIVNDFQKGDIAEGYSVSREKKESFPLTVTSAQKNPTAFYLCASSMVGQGNSPLHFGNGTRLTVT.

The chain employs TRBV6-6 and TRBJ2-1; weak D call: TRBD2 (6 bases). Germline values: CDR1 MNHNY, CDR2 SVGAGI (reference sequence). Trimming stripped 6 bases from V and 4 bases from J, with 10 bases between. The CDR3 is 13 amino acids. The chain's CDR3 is CASRRDQYNEQFF. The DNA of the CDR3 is TGTGCCAGCAGGCGGGACCAATACAATGAGCAGTTCTTC.

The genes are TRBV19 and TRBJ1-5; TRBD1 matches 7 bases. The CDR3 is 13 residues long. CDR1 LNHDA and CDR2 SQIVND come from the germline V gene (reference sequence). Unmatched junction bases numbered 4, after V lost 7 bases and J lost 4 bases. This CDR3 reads CASIGRGNQPQHF. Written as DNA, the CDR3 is TGTGCCAGTATCGGCAGGGGGAATCAGCCCCAGCATTTT.

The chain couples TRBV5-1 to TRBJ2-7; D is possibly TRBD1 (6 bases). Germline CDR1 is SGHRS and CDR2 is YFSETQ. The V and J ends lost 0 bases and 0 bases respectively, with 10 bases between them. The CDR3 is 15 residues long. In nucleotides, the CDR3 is TGCGCCAGCAGCTTGGAGGGGACAAGCTCCTACGAGCAGTACTTC. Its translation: CASSLEGTSSYEQYF.

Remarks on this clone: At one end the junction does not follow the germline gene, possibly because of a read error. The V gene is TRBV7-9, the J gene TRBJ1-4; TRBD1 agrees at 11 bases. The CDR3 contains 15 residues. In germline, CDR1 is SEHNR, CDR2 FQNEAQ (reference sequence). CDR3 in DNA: TGTTCCAGCAGCACCCGGGACAGGGGGAATGAAAAACTGTTTTTT. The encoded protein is CSSSTRDRGNEKLFF.

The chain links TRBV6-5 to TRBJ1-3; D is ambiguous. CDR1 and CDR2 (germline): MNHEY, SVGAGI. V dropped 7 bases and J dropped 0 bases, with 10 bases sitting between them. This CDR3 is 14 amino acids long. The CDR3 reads CASKRENSGNTIYF. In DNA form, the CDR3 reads TGTGCCAGCAAACGGGAGAACTCTGGAAACACCATATATTTT.

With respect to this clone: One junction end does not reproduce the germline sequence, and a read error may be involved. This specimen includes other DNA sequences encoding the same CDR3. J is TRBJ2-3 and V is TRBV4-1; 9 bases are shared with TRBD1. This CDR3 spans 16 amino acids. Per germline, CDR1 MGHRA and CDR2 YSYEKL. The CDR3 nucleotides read TGCGCCAGCAGCCACTACAGGGGGCAGGGCACGGATACGCAGTATTTT. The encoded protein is CASSHYRGQGTDTQYF.

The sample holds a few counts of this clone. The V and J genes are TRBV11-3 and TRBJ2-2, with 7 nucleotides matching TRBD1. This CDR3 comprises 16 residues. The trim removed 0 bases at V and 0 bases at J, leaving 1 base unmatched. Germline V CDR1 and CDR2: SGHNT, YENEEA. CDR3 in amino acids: CASSLDRGTNTGELFF. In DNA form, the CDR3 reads TGTGCCAGCAGCTTAGACAGGGGGACGAACACCGGGGAGCTGTTTTTT.

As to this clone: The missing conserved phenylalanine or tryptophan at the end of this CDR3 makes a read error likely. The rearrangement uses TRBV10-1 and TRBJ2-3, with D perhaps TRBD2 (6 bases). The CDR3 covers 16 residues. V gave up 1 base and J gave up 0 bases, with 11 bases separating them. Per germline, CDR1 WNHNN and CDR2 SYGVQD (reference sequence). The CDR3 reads CASSEFSGWSTDTQYL. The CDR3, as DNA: TGCGCCAGCAGTGAGTTTAGCGGATGGAGCACAGATACGCAGTATCTT.

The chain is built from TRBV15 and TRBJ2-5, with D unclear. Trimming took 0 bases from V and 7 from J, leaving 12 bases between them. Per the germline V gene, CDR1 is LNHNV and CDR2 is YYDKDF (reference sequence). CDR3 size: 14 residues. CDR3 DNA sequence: TGTGCCACCAGCAGAGATGGAGTTGAGGCGACCCAGTACTTC. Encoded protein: CATSRDGVEATQYF. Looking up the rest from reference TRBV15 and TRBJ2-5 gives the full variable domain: DAMVIQNPRYQVTQFGKPVTLSCSQTLNHNVMYWYQQKSSQAPKLLFHYYDKDFNNEADTPDNFQSRRPNTSFCFLDIRSPGLGDTAMYLCATSRDGVEATQYFGPGTRLLVL.

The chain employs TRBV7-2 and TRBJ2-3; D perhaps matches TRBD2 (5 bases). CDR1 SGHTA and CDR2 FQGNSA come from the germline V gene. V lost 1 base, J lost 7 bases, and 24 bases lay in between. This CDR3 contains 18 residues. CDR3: CASSLGGPVPAPSNTQYF. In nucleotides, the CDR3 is TGTGCCAGCAGCTTAGGAGGGCCCGTTCCGGCCCCCAGTAATACGCAGTATTTT.

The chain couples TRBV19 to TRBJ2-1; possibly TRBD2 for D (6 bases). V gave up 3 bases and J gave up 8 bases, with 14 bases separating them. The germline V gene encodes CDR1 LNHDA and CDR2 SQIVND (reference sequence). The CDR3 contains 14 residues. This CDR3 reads CASSIRRLVDEQFF. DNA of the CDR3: TGTGCCAGTAGTATCCGTCGACTAGTGGATGAGCAGTTCTTC.

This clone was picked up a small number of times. The CDR3 sequence: CASRAAGETQYF. The CDR3 DNA reads as TGTGCCAGCAGGGCAGCGGGTGAGACCCAGTACTTC. The chain joins TRBV6-5 to TRBJ2-5, with TRBD2 as a possible D gene (6 bases). Per germline, CDR1 MNHEY and CDR2 SVGAGI. The length of the CDR3 is 12 residues. The germline V and J ends were trimmed by 6 bases and 5 bases, with 10 bases remaining between them.